The clone carrying this T cell receptor (beta chain) was counted only a few times. Its matching antigen is unknown. These data belong to a study of vaccination and CD4 T cells after COVID-19. Treatment indicated: approximately 9-day PBMC culture with coronavirus spike peptide pools or control peptides (ViraFEST assay). CD4+ T cells of the unexposed donor were collected before the COVID-19 pandemic (2011-2018). Oncomine TCR Beta short-read sequencing was applied to DNA from cultured CD4+ T cells. TCRdb re-called the PCR reads with MiXCR, one entry per CDR3 protein. This sample has roughly 7,400 distinct CDR3 sequences, with 35% found just once. This CDR3 is 15 amino acids long. The germline V gene has CDR1 SGHAT and CDR2 FQNNGV. V trimming: 4 bases; J trimming: 4 bases; junction bases outside the gene matches: 9.

The sample taken for sequencing was CD4+ T cells from blood, cultured in vitro. V is TRBV11-2 and J is TRBJ2-5; 7 bases align to TRBD2. This receptor was taken from a human donor in good health. The CDR3 sequence is CASSSPVGGGETQYF. The DNA for the CDR3 is TGTGCCAGCAGCTCCCCGGTAGGCGGGGGAGAGACCCAGTACTTC.